Below are 14 T cell receptor beta chains sequenced from a single sample in a study of CD8+ T cells in alopecia areata (dated by TCRdb to 2016 to 2019). Library preparation was by the immunoSEQ multiplex PCR assay. RNA was extracted from all samples and reverse transcribed into cDNA, which served as template for TCR sequencing. TCRdb retrieved this table from immuneACCESS and kept in-frame rearrangements only. Not all clones are present; in checked studies, unresolved V genes account for under half, and no reason is known for the remainder. This sample has about 210,000 clones in its table, and about 58% of those were observed once. 1.6% of the sample is in the top ten clones. Sample time point, as interpreted from the label and publication: about 4 weeks on oral tofacitinib. According to the study, the label for this sample's treatment or condition signals: oral pan-JAK inhibitor, 5-10 mg twice daily.

Sample: CD4+ T cells sorted from blood, taken at week 4, from a patient treated with tofacitinib. These receptors originate from a human donor with alopecia areata.

This CDR3 is CASSGGVQETQYF. The CDR3 bases are TGTGCCAGCAGTGGGGGTGTCCAAGAGACCCAGTACTTC. The genes are TRBV2 and TRBJ2-5; D ambiguous. Germline V gene data show CDR1 as SNHLY and CDR2 as FYNNEI. The CDR3 extends over 13 amino acids. V was cut by 4 bases and J by 1 base, with 7 bases left in between.

This clone was found once. The V gene is TRBV30, the J gene TRBJ1-2, with 7 bases lining up with TRBD1. The germline CDR1 and CDR2 sequences are GTSNPN and SVGIG (reference sequence). The CDR3 runs to 16 residues. Trimming at V came to 1 base and at J to 7 bases, leaving 15 bases not matched to a gene. The CDR3, as DNA: TGTGCCTGGAGTGGCCCCAATCGGGGACAGATTTTTGGCTACACCTTC. Translated, it gives CAWSGPNRGQIFGYTF.

This chain connects TRBV5-6 to TRBJ1-2, with TRBD1 identical over 9 bases. This CDR3 spans 15 amino acids. Germline assignment: CDR1 SGHDT and CDR2 YYEEEE. The V and J ends lost 0 bases and 8 bases, in that order; junction bases with no gene match: 8. The DNA for the CDR3 is TGTGCCAGCAGCTTGGCCGGGACAGGGTTGATCGGCTACACCTTC. Protein: CASSLAGTGLIGYTF.

The chain carries TRBV29-1 and TRBJ1-4, with D unresolved. The V gene's germline CDR1 is SQVTM and CDR2 ANQGSEA. V shed 6 bases and J shed 8 bases, with 10 bases lying between them. There are 11 residues in the CDR3. The CDR3 nucleotides read TGCAGCGTGAACGTCGGGGAAAAACTGTTTTTT. It codes for CSVNVGEKLFF. Using reference TRBV29-1 and TRBJ1-4 for the parts outside the CDR3, the full variable domain is SAVISQKPSRDICQRGTSLTIQCQVDSQVTMMFWYRQQPGQSLTLIATANQGSEATYESGFVIDKFPISRPNLTFSTLTVSNMSPEDSSIYLCSVNVGEKLFFGSGTQLSVL.

The rearrangement links TRBV14 to TRBJ2-7; the match to TRBD1 covers 7 bases. The CDR3 consists of 13 residues. V lost 4 bases, J lost 7 bases, and 7 bases stayed unmatched. CDR1 is SGHDN and CDR2 is FVKESK in the germline V gene. CDR3 DNA: TGTGCCAGCAGCCGTTCCGCGACAGGGGAGCAGTACTTC. This translates into CASSRSATGEQYF.

This clone has only a few counts. CDR3 residues: CASAPGQGAINEKLFF. The CDR3 DNA is TGTGCCAGTGCACCGGGACAGGGGGCGATCAATGAAAAACTGTTTTTT. The V gene is TRBV19, the J gene TRBJ1-4; 12 bases fit TRBD1. The CDR3 is made up of 16 amino acids. V gave up 8 bases and J gave up 5 bases; unmatched junction bases: 9. CDR1 is LNHDA, CDR2 SQIVND, per germline (reference sequence).

The J gene is TRBJ2-1, the V gene TRBV15, with TRBD1 matching over 9 bases. The length of the CDR3 is 15 residues. With V trimmed by 1 base and J by 10 bases, 8 bases remained unmatched. Germline-derived CDR1 and CDR2 are LNHNV and YYDKDF (reference sequence). CDR3 DNA sequence: TGTGCCACCAGCAGAGGGGGAACAGGGGGCGAGGAGCAGTTCTTC. Protein sequence: CATSRGGTGGEEQFF.

The rearrangement joins TRBV25-1 to TRBJ2-7; a possible D gene is TRBD2 (6 bases). Germline loops: CDR1 MGHDK, CDR2 SYGVNS. Deletions cut 6 bases from V and 6 bases from J, with 9 bases between. This CDR3 has 11 amino acids. The CDR3 sequence is CASRGGGEQYF. The CDR3 DNA reads as TGTGCCAGCAGGGGAGGTGGCGAGCAGTACTTC.

The chain links TRBV4-3 to TRBJ1-2; the D is unclear. The V gene's germline CDR1 is LGHNA and CDR2 YSLEER. The V gene lost 1 base and the J gene lost 8 bases, with 11 bases spanning the gap. This CDR3 has 13 residues. The CDR3 sequence: CASSQGTTGGYTF. DNA for the CDR3: TGCGCCAGCAGCCAAGGAACAACTGGGGGCTACACCTTC.

The chain carries TRBV6-4 and TRBJ1-1; 9 bases map to TRBD1. The V gene end was trimmed by 2 bases and the J gene end by 10 bases; junction bases not matched to a gene: 5. The length of the CDR3 is 13 residues. Germline V lookup: CDR1 MRHNA, CDR2 SNTAGT. In nucleotides, the CDR3 is TGTGCCAGCAGTGACGGGACAGGGAGGATAGCTTTCTTT. This encodes CASSDGTGRIAFF.

The chain has TRBV30 and TRBJ2-3; 7 bases line up with TRBD2. The CDR3 spans 15 residues. V shed 0 bases and J 4 bases; nucleotides not matched to a gene: 7. Germline V gene sequence: CDR1 GTSNPN, CDR2 SVGIG (reference sequence). In DNA, the CDR3 is TGTGCCTGGAGTGTCGGCGGGGGTACCGCAGATACGCAGTATTTT. It translates to CAWSVGGGTADTQYF. Filled out from reference TRBV30 and TRBJ2-3, the complete variable domain reads SQTIHQWPATLVQPVGSPLSLECTVEGTSNPNLYWYRQAAGRGLQLLFYSVGIGQISSEVPQNLSASRPQDRQFILSSKKLLLSDSGFYLCAWSVGGGTADTQYFGPGTRLTVL.

The V gene is TRBV4-3, the J gene TRBJ2-6, with TRBD1 matching over 8 bases. CDR3 size: 18 residues. After removal of 0 bases from V and 4 bases from J, the junction contained 8 bases not matched to a gene. Germline CDR1 and CDR2: LGHNA and YSLEER. The CDR3 reads CASSQDSRTGIGANVLTF. DNA for the CDR3: TGCGCCAGCAGCCAAGACTCACGGACAGGGATCGGGGCCAACGTCCTGACTTTC.

This rearrangement joins TRBV15 to TRBJ2-6; D uncertain. The length of the CDR3 is 15 residues. Germline V gene data show CDR1 as LNHNV and CDR2 as YYDKDF (reference sequence). Trimming removed 5 bases from V and 0 bases from J, with 8 bases in between. CDR3 sequence: CATSQSLSGANVLTF. As DNA, the CDR3 is TGTGCCACCAGCCAGAGTCTCTCTGGGGCCAACGTCCTGACTTTC.

The rearrangement uses TRBV7-9 and TRBJ1-1, with 10 positions matching TRBD1. The CDR3 length is 15 residues. J gave up 3 bases and V 5 bases, and 6 bases lay outside the gene matches. Per germline, CDR1 SEHNR and CDR2 FQNEAQ (reference sequence). CDR3 amino acids: CASSMDRGIYTEAFF. The CDR3, as DNA: TGTGCCAGCAGCATGGACAGGGGGATATACACTGAAGCTTTCTTT. Full variable domain (missing parts from reference TRBV7-9 and TRBJ1-1): DTGVSQNPRHKITKRGQNVTFRCDPISEHNRLYWYRQTLGQGPEFLTYFQNEAQLEKSRLLSDRFSAERPKGSFSTLEIQRTEQGDSAMYLCASSMDRGIYTEAFFGQGTRLTVV.